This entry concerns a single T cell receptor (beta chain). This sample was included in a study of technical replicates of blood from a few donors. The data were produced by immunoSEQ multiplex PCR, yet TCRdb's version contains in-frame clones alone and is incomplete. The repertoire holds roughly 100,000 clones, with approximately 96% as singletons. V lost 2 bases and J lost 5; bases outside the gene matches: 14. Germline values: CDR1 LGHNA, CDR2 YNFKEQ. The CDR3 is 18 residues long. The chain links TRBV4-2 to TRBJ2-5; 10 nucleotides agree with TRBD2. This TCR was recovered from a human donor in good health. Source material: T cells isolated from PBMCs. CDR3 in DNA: TGTGCCAGCAGCCAATTGGGGATAGTAGCGGGGGGCCAGGAGACCCAGTACTTC. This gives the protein CASSQLGIVAGGQETQYF.